This T cell receptor beta chain appears in the sequencing data of a study of blood T cell repertoires in COVID-19. About the study: Donors in the United States, Italy and Spain gave samples during acute or convalescent COVID-19.

In the authors' methods: Reference gene primers were amplified, and this amplification served to estimate nucleated cell counts. Assay: immunoSEQ multiplex PCR; the TCRdb copy retains only in-frame clones and omits some. Clonal size and the V and J genes are those of that table, whereas D and trimming came from the DNA. The repertoire holds about 250,000 clones, around nine tenths seen once, with around 2% in the top ten. Recruitment covered some 25 US areas and drew participants whose ages spanned about 18 to 90 years. Germline lookup yields CDR1 LGHDT and CDR2 YNNKEL (reference sequence). V lost 3 bases and J 5 bases, leaving 22 bases between the germline ends. CDR3 length: 17 amino acids.

Source material: PBMCs or T cells enriched from blood (not recorded which). This clonotype originated in a woman under 30 who had recovered from COVID-19. This rearrangement joins TRBV3-1 (or the pseudogene TRBV3-2) to TRBJ2-5; a weak D match, TRBD2 (6 bases). DNA of the CDR3: TGTGCCAGCAGCCACCGAAAACGGGAGCAGGGCGGGGAGACCCAGTACTTC. Translation gives CASSHRKREQGGETQYF.